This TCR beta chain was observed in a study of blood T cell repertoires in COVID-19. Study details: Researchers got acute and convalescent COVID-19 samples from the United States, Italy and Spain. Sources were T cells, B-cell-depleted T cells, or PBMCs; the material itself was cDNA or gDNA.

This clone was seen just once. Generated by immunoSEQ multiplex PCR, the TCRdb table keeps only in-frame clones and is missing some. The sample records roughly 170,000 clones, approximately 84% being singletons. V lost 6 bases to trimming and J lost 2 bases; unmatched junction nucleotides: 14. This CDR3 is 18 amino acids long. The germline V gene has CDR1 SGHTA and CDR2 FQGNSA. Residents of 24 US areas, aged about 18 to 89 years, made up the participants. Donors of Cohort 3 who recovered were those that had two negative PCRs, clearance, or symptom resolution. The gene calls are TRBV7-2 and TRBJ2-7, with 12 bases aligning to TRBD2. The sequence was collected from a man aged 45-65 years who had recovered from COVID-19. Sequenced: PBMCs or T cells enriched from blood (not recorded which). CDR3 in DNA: TGTGCCAGCAGTCAAACCGCCGGGACTAGCGGGTACGCCTACGAGCAGTACTTC. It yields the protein CASSQTAGTSGYAYEQYF.